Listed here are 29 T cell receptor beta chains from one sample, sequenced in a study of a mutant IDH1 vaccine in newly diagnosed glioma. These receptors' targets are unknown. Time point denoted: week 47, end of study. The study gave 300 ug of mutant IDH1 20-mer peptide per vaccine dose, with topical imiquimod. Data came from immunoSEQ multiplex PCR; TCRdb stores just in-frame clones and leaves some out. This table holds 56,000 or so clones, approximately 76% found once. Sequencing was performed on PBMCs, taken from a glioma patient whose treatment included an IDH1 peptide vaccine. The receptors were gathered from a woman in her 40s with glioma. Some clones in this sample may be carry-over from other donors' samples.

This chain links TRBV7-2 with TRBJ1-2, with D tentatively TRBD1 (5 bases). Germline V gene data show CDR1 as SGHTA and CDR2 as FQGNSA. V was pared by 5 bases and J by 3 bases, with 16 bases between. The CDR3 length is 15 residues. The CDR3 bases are TGTGCCAGCAGCCCCAATCTGGGACGATACTATGGCTACACCTTC. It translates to CASSPNLGRYYGYTF.

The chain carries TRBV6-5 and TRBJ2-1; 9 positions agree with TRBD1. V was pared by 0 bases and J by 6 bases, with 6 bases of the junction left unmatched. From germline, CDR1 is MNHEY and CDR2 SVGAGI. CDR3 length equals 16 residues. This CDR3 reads CASSYSKGQGTNEQFF. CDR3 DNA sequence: TGTGCCAGCAGTTACTCAAAGGGACAGGGAACCAATGAGCAGTTCTTC.

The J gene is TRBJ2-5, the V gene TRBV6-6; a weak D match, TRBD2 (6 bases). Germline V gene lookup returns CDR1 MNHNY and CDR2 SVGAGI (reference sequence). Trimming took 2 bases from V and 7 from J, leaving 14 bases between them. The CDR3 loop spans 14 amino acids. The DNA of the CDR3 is TGTGCCAGCAGTTACCGAGGGACGGAGGGGACCCAGTACTTC. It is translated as CASSYRGTEGTQYF.

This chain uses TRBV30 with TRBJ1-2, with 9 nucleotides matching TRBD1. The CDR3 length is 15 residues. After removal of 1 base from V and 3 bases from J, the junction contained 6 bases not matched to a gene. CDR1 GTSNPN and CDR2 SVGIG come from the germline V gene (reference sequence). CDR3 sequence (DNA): TGTGCCTGGAGTGGAGGACAGGGGAGCTACTATGGCTACACCTTC. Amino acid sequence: CAWSGGQGSYYGYTF.

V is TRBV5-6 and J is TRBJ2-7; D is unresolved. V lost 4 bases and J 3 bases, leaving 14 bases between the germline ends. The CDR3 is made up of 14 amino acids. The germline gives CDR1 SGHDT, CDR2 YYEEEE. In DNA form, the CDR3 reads TGTGCCAGCAGCCCAAGCTACGGGCTCTACGAGCAGTACTTC. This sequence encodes CASSPSYGLYEQYF. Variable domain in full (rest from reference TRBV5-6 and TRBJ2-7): DAGVTQSPTHLIKTRGQQVTLRCSPKSGHDTVSWYQQALGQGPQFIFQYYEEEERQRGNFPDRFSGHQFPNYSSELNVNALLLGDSALYLCASSPSYGLYEQYFGPGTRLTVT.

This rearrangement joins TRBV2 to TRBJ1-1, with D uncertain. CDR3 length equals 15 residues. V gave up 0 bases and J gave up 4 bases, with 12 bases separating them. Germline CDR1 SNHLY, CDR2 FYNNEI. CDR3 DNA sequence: TGTGCCAGCAGTGAAGCCCGGGCCCGTTCCACTGAAGCTTTCTTT. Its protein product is CASSEARARSTEAFF. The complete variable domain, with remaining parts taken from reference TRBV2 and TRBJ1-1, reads EPEVTQTPSHQVTQMGQEVILRCVPISNHLYFYWYRQILGQKVEFLVSFYNNEISEKSEIFDDQFSVERPDGSNFTLKIRSTKLEDSAMYFCASSEARARSTEAFFGQGTRLTVV.

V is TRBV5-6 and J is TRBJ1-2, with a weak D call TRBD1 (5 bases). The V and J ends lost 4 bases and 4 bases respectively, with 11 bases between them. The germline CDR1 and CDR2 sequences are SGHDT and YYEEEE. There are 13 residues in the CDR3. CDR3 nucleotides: TGTGCCAGCAGCCGGGACCGAGGCTATGGCTACACCTTC. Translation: CASSRDRGYGYTF.

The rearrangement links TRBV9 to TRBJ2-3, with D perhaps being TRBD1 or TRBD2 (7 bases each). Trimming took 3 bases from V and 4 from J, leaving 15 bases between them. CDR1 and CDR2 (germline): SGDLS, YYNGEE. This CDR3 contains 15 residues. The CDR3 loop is CASSEQGRGADTQYF. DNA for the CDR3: TGTGCCAGCAGCGAACAGGGGAGGGGCGCAGATACGCAGTATTTT.

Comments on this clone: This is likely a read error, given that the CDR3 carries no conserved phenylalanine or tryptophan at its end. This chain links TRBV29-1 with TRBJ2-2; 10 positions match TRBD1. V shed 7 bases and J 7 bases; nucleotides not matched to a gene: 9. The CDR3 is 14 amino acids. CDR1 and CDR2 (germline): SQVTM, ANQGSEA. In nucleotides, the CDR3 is TGCAGCGCTGTGACAGGGGGCCTGGACGGGGAGCTGTTTTCT. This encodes CSAVTGGLDGELFS.

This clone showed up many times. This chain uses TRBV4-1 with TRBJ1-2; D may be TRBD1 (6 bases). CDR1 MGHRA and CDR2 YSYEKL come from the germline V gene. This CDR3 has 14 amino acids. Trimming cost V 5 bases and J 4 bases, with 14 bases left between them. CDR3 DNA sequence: TGCGCCAGCAGCTACCTTGGACAGTCCTATGGCTACACCTTC. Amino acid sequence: CASSYLGQSYGYTF.

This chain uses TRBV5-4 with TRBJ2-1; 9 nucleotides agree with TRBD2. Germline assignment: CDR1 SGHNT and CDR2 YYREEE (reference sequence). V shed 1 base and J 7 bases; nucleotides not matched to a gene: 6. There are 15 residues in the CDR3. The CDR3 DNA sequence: TGTGCCAGCAGCTTGATGGCGGGGGGGCCGAATGAGCAGTTCTTC. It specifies CASSLMAGGPNEQFF.

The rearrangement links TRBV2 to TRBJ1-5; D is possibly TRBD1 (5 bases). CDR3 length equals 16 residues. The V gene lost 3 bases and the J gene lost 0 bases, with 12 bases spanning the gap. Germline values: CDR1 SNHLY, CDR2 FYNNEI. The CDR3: CASSDGTEISNQPQHF. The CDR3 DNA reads TGTGCCAGCAGTGACGGGACTGAAATTAGCAATCAGCCCCAGCATTTT.

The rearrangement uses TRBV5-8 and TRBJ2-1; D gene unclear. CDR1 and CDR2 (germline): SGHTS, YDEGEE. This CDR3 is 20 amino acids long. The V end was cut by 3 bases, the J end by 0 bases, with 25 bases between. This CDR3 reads CASSSPGVPGRSNSYNEQFF. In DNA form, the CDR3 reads TGTGCCAGCAGCTCGCCTGGCGTCCCCGGGCGAAGTAACTCCTACAATGAGCAGTTCTTC.

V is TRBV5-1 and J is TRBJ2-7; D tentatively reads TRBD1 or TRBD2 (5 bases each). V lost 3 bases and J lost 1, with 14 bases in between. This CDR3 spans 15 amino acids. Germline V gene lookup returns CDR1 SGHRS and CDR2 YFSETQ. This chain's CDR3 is CASSWTSGPSYEQYF. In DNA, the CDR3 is TGCGCCAGCAGCTGGACCTCGGGACCATCCTACGAGCAGTACTTC.

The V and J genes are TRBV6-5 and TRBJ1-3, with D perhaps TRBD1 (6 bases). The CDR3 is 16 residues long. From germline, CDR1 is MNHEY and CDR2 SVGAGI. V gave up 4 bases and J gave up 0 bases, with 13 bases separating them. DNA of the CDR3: TGTGCCAGCAGTTTGGTACAGGGTTCCTCTGGAAACACCATATATTTT. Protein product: CASSLVQGSSGNTIYF.

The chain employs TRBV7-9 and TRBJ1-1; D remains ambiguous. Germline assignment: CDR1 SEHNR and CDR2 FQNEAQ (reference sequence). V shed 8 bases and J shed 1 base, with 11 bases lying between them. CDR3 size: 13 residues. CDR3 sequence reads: CASAGEGNTEAFF. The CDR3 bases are TGTGCCAGCGCTGGGGAGGGGAACACTGAAGCTTTCTTT. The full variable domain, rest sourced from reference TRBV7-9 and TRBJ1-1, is DTGVSQNPRHKITKRGQNVTFRCDPISEHNRLYWYRQTLGQGPEFLTYFQNEAQLEKSRLLSDRFSAERPKGSFSTLEIQRTEQGDSAMYLCASAGEGNTEAFFGQGTRLTVV.

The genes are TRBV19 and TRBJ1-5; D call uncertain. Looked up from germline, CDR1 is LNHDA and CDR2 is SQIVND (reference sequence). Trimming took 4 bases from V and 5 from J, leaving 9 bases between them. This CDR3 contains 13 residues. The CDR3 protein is CASSTWGYQPQHF. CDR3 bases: TGTGCCAGTAGTACATGGGGATATCAGCCCCAGCATTTT.

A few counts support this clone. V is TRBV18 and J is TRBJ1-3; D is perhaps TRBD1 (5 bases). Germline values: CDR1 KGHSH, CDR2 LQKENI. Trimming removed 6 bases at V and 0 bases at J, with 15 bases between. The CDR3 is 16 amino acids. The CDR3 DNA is TGTGCCAGCTCTCAACTTACAGGATCCTCTGGAAACACCATATATTTT. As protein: CASSQLTGSSGNTIYF.

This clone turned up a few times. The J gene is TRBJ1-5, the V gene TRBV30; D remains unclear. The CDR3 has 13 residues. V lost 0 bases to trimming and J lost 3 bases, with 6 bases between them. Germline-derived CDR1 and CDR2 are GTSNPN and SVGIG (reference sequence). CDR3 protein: CAWSVGINQPQHF. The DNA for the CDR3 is TGTGCCTGGAGTGTGGGCATCAATCAGCCCCAGCATTTT.

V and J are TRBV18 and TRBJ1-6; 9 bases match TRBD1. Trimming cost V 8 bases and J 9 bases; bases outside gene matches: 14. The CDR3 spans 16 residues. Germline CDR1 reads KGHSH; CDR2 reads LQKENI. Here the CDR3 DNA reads TGTGCCAGCCGTCCGTTGGGACAGGGAATCGGTTCACCCCTCCACTTT. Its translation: CASRPLGQGIGSPLHF.

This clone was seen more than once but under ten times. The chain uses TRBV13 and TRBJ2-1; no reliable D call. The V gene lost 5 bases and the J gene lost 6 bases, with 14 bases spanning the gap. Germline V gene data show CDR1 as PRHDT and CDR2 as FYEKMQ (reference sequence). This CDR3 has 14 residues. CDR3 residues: CASSTFSPVNEQFF. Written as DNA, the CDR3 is TGTGCCAGCAGCACTTTTTCCCCCGTCAATGAGCAGTTCTTC. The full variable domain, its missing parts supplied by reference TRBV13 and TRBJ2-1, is AAGVIQSPRHLIKEKRETATLKCYPIPRHDTVYWYQQGPGQDPQFLISFYEKMQSDKGSIPDRFSAQQFSDYHSELNMSSLELGDSALYFCASSTFSPVNEQFFGPGTRLTVL.

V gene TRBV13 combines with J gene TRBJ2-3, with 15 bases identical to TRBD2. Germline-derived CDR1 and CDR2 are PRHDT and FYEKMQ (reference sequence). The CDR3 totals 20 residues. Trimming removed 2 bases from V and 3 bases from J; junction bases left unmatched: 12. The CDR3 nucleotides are TGTGCCAGCAGCTTATACACCAGGACTAGCGGGAGGGCAGGAACAGATACGCAGTATTTT. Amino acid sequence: CASSLYTRTSGRAGTDTQYF.

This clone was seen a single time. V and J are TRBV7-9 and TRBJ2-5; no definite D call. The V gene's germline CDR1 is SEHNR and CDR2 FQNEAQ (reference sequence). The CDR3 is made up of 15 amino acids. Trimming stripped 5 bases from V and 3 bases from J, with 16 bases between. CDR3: CASSPPWGMKETQYF. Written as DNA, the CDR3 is TGTGCCAGCAGCCCACCCTGGGGAATGAAAGAGACCCAGTACTTC.

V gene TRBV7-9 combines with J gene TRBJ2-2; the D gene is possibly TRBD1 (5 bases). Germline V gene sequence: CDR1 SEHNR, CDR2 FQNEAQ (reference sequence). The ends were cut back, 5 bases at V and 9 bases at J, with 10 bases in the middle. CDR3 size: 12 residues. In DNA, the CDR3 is TGTGCCAGCAGCCGACAGACCCGGGAGCTGTTTTTT. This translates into CASSRQTRELFF. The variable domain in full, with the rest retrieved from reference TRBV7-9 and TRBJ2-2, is DTGVSQNPRHKITKRGQNVTFRCDPISEHNRLYWYRQTLGQGPEFLTYFQNEAQLEKSRLLSDRFSAERPKGSFSTLEIQRTEQGDSAMYLCASSRQTRELFFGEGSRLTVL.

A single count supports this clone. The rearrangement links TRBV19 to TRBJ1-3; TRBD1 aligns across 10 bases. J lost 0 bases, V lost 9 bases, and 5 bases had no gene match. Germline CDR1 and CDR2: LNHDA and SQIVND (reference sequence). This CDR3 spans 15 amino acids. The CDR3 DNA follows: TGTGCCAGCCGGGACAGGGGAAACTCTGGAAACACCATATATTTT. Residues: CASRDRGNSGNTIYF.

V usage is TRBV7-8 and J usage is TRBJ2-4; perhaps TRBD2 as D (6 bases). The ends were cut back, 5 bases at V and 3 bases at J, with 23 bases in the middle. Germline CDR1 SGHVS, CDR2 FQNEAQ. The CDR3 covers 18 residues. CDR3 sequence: CASSDDAFGGKVKNIQYF. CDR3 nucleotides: TGTGCCAGCAGCGACGACGCTTTTGGCGGGAAAGTCAAAAACATTCAGTACTTC.

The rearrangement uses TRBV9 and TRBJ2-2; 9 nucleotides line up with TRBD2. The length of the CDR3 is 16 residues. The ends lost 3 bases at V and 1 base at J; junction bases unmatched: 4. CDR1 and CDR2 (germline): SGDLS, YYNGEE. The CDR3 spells CASSGGLALNTGELFF. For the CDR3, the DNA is TGTGCCAGCAGCGGGGGACTAGCTCTGAACACCGGGGAGCTGTTTTTT.

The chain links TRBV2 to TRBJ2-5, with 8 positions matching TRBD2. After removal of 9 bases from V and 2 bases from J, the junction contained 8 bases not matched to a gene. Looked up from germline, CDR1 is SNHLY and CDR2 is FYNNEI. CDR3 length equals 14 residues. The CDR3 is CARTGGAGQETQYF. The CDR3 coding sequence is TGTGCCAGGACCGGGGGGGCAGGGCAAGAGACCCAGTACTTC.

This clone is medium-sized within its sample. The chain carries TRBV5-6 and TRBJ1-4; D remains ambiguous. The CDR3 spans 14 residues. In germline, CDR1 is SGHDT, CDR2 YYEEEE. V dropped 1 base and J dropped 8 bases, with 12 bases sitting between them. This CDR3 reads CASSLPGMGEKLFF. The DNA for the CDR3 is TGTGCCAGCAGCTTGCCGGGAATGGGGGAAAAACTGTTTTTT.